The 24 T cell receptor beta chains below all came from one sample that was sequenced in a study of shared clonotypes between healthy human individuals. TCRdb keeps only in-frame clones here, not all; method: immunoSEQ multiplex PCR. Here the sample spans 2 million to 2.5 million clones, 95% being singletons. What was sequenced was naive CD4+ T cells sorted from blood. Sample subset: CD45RA+ positively selected. Receptor source: a man aged 18 to 35 in good health.

The chain recombines TRBV4-3 with TRBJ2-2; tentatively, D is TRBD2 (6 bases). This CDR3 region has 14 residues. Trimming cost V 4 bases and J 4 bases, with 10 bases left between them. Per the germline V gene, CDR1 is LGHNA and CDR2 is YSLEER. CDR3 residues: CASSLAAGTGELFF. The CDR3, as DNA: TGCGCCAGCAGCCTAGCAGCGGGCACCGGGGAGCTGTTTTTT.

This chain's CDR3 is CATSREGGSTTYEQYF. In nucleotides, the CDR3 is TGTGCCACCAGCAGAGAGGGGGGTTCCACTACCTACGAGCAGTACTTC. The V and J genes are TRBV15 and TRBJ2-7, with D possibly matching TRBD2 (6 bases). Trimming shortened V by 0 bases and J by 2 bases, and 14 bases separated the two germline ends. The length of the CDR3 is 16 residues. The germline gives CDR1 LNHNV, CDR2 YYDKDF (reference sequence).

The rearrangement links TRBV10-3 to TRBJ1-2; D is ambiguous. Germline CDR1 and CDR2: ENHRY and SYGVKD. V was cut by 2 bases and J by 7 bases, with 20 bases left in between. The length of the CDR3 is 16 residues. The CDR3 sequence: CAISEKGSVGEGGYTF. The DNA for the CDR3 is TGTGCCATCAGTGAGAAGGGCAGTGTTGGTGAAGGTGGCTACACCTTC.

CDR3 bases: TGTGCCAGCAGCCCGGGACATTCTGAAACAGATACGCAGTATTTT. Protein product: CASSPGHSETDTQYF. The V and J genes are TRBV7-9 and TRBJ2-3; a possible D gene is TRBD1 (6 bases). Germline V gene lookup returns CDR1 SEHNR and CDR2 FQNEAQ (reference sequence). The CDR3 has 15 residues. The V and J ends lost 5 bases and 3 bases respectively, with 15 bases between them.

The chain couples TRBV5-4 to TRBJ2-1; 10 bases are shared with TRBD2. Germline values: CDR1 SGHNT, CDR2 YYREEE (reference sequence). The ends lost 2 bases at V and 2 bases at J; junction bases unmatched: 7. The CDR3 is 17 amino acids. CDR3 coding DNA: TGTGCCAGCAGCTTCAAGCTAGCGGGGGCCGCCTACAATGAGCAGTTCTTC. Translating it yields CASSFKLAGAAYNEQFF.

The J gene is TRBJ1-2, the V gene TRBV6-1; D ambiguous. The CDR3 loop spans 14 amino acids. V lost 4 bases, J lost 1 base, and 10 bases lay in between. The germline gives CDR1 MNHNS, CDR2 SASEGT. For the CDR3, the DNA is TGTGCCAGCAGTGTGGGAGGGTATAACTATGGCTACACCTTC. Protein product: CASSVGGYNYGYTF.

The chain employs TRBV30 and TRBJ2-7; 10 bases fit TRBD1. The CDR3 has 12 amino acids. Germline V gene data show CDR1 as GTSNPN and CDR2 as SVGIG (reference sequence). After removal of 5 bases from V and 6 bases from J, the junction contained 4 bases not matched to a gene. The DNA of the CDR3 is TGTGCCTGGGAGGGACAGGGGTTCGAGCAGTACTTC. This gives the protein CAWEGQGFEQYF.

The V call is TRBV15, the J call TRBJ2-3, with a tentative D call TRBD1 (6 bases). The CDR3 has 20 amino acids. Germline V gene lookup returns CDR1 LNHNV and CDR2 YYDKDF (reference sequence). With 0 bases removed from V and 1 base from J, the gap between germline ends came to 23 bases. Here the CDR3 DNA reads TGTGCCACCAGCAGAGATACCCTCCTAGGGCAGGGGCAAGGCACAGATACGCAGTATTTT. Protein product: CATSRDTLLGQGQGTDTQYF.

As to this clone: The junction departs from the called germline gene at one end, perhaps through a read error. The chain has TRBV5-5 and TRBJ1-4; D is possibly TRBD1 (5 bases). Per the germline V gene, CDR1 is SGHKS and CDR2 is YYEKEE (reference sequence). There are 16 residues in the CDR3. As DNA, the CDR3 is TGTGCCAGCAACTTGGACTGGGGGGTAACTAATGAAAAACTGTTTTTT. Translated: CASNLDWGVTNEKLFF.

CDR3 bases: TGCGCCAGCACGCTACAGGGGGAGATTAATTCACCCCTCCACTTT. Its protein product is CASTLQGEINSPLHF. V is TRBV5-1 and J is TRBJ1-6; TRBD1 matches at 8 bases. The CDR3 is 15 amino acids. Germline assignment: CDR1 SGHRS and CDR2 YFSETQ. V was clipped by 6 bases and J by 6 bases; unmatched bases: 8.

A remark on this clone: This specimen includes other DNA sequences encoding the same CDR3. The chain recombines TRBV28 with TRBJ2-1, with a possible D match to TRBD1 (7 bases). The germline V gene encodes CDR1 MDHEN and CDR2 SYDVKM. CDR3 size: 12 residues. Trimming took 4 bases from V and 7 from J, leaving 8 bases between them. The CDR3, as DNA: TGTGCCAGCAGTTCAGGGGGGAATGAGCAGTTCTTC. It codes for CASSSGGNEQFF. The entire variable domain, with the rest obtained from reference TRBV28 and TRBJ2-1, is as follows: DVKVTQSSRYLVKRTGEKVFLECVQDMDHENMFWYRQDPGLGLRLIYFSYDVKMKEKGDIPEGYSVSREKKERFSLILESASTNQTSMYLCASSSGGNEQFFGPGTRLTVL.

This sequence joins TRBV19 and TRBJ2-5, with D tentatively TRBD1 (5 bases). CDR3 length: 14 residues. Trimming pared 3 bases from V and 3 bases from J, leaving 11 bases between. CDR1 and CDR2 from the germline V gene are LNHDA and SQIVND (reference sequence). CDR3: CASSIQNRKETQYF. For the CDR3, the DNA is TGTGCCAGTAGTATCCAAAACAGGAAAGAGACCCAGTACTTC.

The chain employs TRBV5-1 and TRBJ2-5; the D gene is possibly TRBD2 (6 bases). Trimming stripped 2 bases from V and 0 bases from J, with 11 bases between. The germline V gene encodes CDR1 SGHRS and CDR2 YFSETQ. The CDR3 sequence is 15 residues long. The CDR3 DNA reads as TGCGCCAGCAGCTTATATAGCGGTAACCAAGAGACCCAGTACTTC. This codes for CASSLYSGNQETQYF.

This rearrangement joins TRBV7-9 to TRBJ2-2, with TRBD2 matching over 9 bases. CDR3 length: 16 amino acids. V was pared by 1 base and J by 3 bases, with 3 bases of the junction left unmatched. Germline assignment: CDR1 SEHNR and CDR2 FQNEAQ (reference sequence). The DNA for the CDR3 is TGTGCCAGCAGCTTAGGGACTAGCGTTGACACCGGGGAGCTGTTTTTT. Its translation is CASSLGTSVDTGELFF.

The chain is built from TRBV7-9 and TRBJ2-7; the D gene is possibly TRBD2 (6 bases). V was shortened by 5 bases and J by 2 bases, with 13 bases between the two germline ends. This CDR3 region has 14 residues. Germline V lookup: CDR1 SEHNR, CDR2 FQNEAQ (reference sequence). CDR3 residues: CASSPGLRTYEQYF. The CDR3 DNA reads as TGTGCCAGCAGCCCGGGACTCCGGACCTACGAGCAGTACTTC.

The chain carries TRBV29-1 and TRBJ2-4, with D tentatively TRBD1 or TRBD2 (6 bases each). The CDR3 sequence is 15 residues long. Germline values: CDR1 SQVTM, CDR2 ANQGSEA. V lost 7 bases to trimming and J lost 2 bases, with 18 bases between them. The CDR3: CSAAQGGFTKNIQYF. CDR3 sequence (DNA): TGCAGCGCGGCACAGGGAGGTTTTACCAAAAACATTCAGTACTTC.

The chain uses TRBV27 and TRBJ1-2, with TRBD1 matching over 8 bases. Germline V gene sequence: CDR1 MNHEY, CDR2 SMNVEV (reference sequence). V lost 7 bases, J lost 7 bases, and 8 bases stayed unmatched. The CDR3 loop spans 13 amino acids. Here the CDR3 DNA reads TGTGCCAGCAAGCAAGGACAGGGAGCTGGCTACACCTTC. This encodes CASKQGQGAGYTF.

V is TRBV19 and J is TRBJ2-7, with D perhaps being TRBD1 or TRBD2 (5 bases each). The V gene's germline CDR1 is LNHDA and CDR2 SQIVND (reference sequence). This CDR3 is built from 15 residues. Deletions cut 5 bases from V and 1 base from J, with 15 bases between. The CDR3 DNA follows: TGTGCCAGTAGTGTGAGGGACGGTGGGTCCTACGAGCAGTACTTC. Residues: CASSVRDGGSYEQYF.

The rearrangement uses TRBV6-6 and TRBJ2-1; D is uncertain. The CDR3 is 14 residues long. Germline values: CDR1 MNHNY, CDR2 SVGAGI (reference sequence). V was pared by 0 bases and J by 3 bases, with 6 bases between. CDR3 sequence (DNA): TGTGCCAGCAGTTACTCGAACAACTACAATGAGCAGTTCTTC. Protein sequence: CASSYSNNYNEQFF.

The chain couples TRBV18 to TRBJ1-5; D gene uncertain. Trimming removed 2 bases at V and 7 bases at J, with 9 bases between. The CDR3 is 13 residues long. Germline assignment: CDR1 KGHSH and CDR2 LQKENI. The CDR3 loop is CASSPGQEQPQHF. The DNA for the CDR3 is TGTGCCAGCTCACCAGGGCAGGAGCAGCCCCAGCATTTT.

The chain combines TRBV7-2 with TRBJ2-5, with D perhaps matching TRBD2 (6 bases). CDR1 and CDR2 from the germline V gene are SGHTA and FQGNSA. The V end lost 3 bases, the J end lost 2 bases, and 16 bases lay between the germline ends. The CDR3 runs 16 residues. The CDR3 reads CASSFRYSGGQETQYF. Here the CDR3 DNA reads TGTGCCAGCAGCTTTAGGTATAGCGGAGGGCAAGAGACCCAGTACTTC.

The chain is built from TRBV28 and TRBJ2-1, with D perhaps assigned TRBD1 or TRBD2 (5 bases each). V lost 9 bases and J 10 bases, leaving 19 bases between the germline ends. Per germline, CDR1 MDHEN and CDR2 SYDVKM. The CDR3 is 13 amino acids. The CDR3: CASGYRGPGEQFF. The CDR3 DNA sequence: TGTGCCAGTGGCTATCGGGGCCCAGGGGAGCAGTTCTTC.

This chain joins TRBV7-2 and TRBJ2-2; D might be TRBD2 (5 bases). This CDR3 is built from 14 residues. From germline, CDR1 is SGHTA and CDR2 FQGNSA. V was shortened by 2 bases and J by 5 bases, with 9 bases between the two germline ends. CDR3: CASSLYPGTGELFF. As DNA, the CDR3 is TGTGCCAGCAGCTTATACCCGGGGACCGGGGAGCTGTTTTTT.

V and J are TRBV28 and TRBJ1-1; weak D call: TRBD1 (5 bases). V was pared by 3 bases and J by 0 bases, with 8 bases between. The CDR3 has 14 amino acids. The germline V gene has CDR1 MDHEN and CDR2 SYDVKM. CDR3 residues: CASSFGTVNTEAFF. The CDR3 coding sequence is TGTGCCAGCAGTTTTGGGACGGTGAACACTGAAGCTTTCTTT.